These T cell receptor beta chains were read from a single sample in a study of blood T cell repertoires in COVID-19. The repertoire was sequenced with immunoSEQ multiplex PCR; TCRdb's copy has only in-frame clones and lacks some. The sample lists almost 200,000 clones, around 85% occurring once. Material for sequencing was peripheral blood. These receptors were obtained from a man in his 60s with COVID-19, enrolled during active disease. Both conserved end residues are part of each CDR3. Fields, in order: clone size, J gene, D gene, CDR3 length, V gene, CDR3 DNA, CDR3 protein. A D gene is named only where the DNA matches it firmly. Rows may omit the clone size; those that give it use once, few, many or a size class.

.,TRBJ2-1,.,15,TRBV19,TGTGCCAGTAGTTTACAGGGGGGGTACAAGGGTGAGCAGTTCTTC,CASSLQGGYKGEQFF
.,TRBJ1-2,.,15,TRBV5-1,TGCGCCAGCAGCTTGGCCCCAGGGCCCTCCTATGGCTACACCTTC,CASSLAPGPSYGYTF
.,TRBJ1-4,.,19,TRBV4-3,TGCGCCAGCAGCCAAGAGTCCAGGACAGCGTATGCAACTAATGAAAAACTGTTTTTT,CASSQESRTAYATNEKLFF
.,TRBJ1-5,TRBD1,15,TRBV18,TGTGCCAGCTCAGAGGGACAGAATAGCAATCAGCCCCAGCATTTT,CASSEGQNSNQPQHF
.,TRBJ2-5,.,12,TRBV18,TGTGCCAGCTCGATAAGAGAGGAGACCCAGTACTTC,CASSIREETQYF
.,TRBJ1-5,TRBD1,17,TRBV7-8,TGTGCCAGCAGCTTGAGGACAGGGGAGGTAAAAAGTCAGCCCCAGCATTTT,CASSLRTGEVKSQPQHF
.,TRBJ1-6,.,15,TRBV4-3,TGCGCCAGCAGCCAAGAAAGGGGGAGGGATTCACCCCTCCACTTT,CASSQERGRDSPLHF
.,TRBJ1-2,.,11,TRBV29-1,TGCAGCGGGACAGCACTCTATGGCTACACCTTC,CSGTALYGYTF
.,TRBJ1-6,.,14,TRBV10-3,TGTGCCATCAGTGAGACAGACTATAATTCACCCCTCCACTTT,CAISETDYNSPLHF
.,TRBJ1-6,TRBD1,15,TRBV15,TGTGCCACCAGCAGGGGGACAGTTGATAATTCACCCCTCCACTTT,CATSRGTVDNSPLHF
.,TRBJ1-3,TRBD1,15,TRBV19,TGTGCCAGTAGTCTCATGACAGGGCCTGGAAACACCATATATTTT,CASSLMTGPGNTIYF
.,TRBJ2-2,.,14,TRBV19,TGTGCCAGTGGAGGGGCCAGGATGAGCGGGGAGCTGTTTTTT,CASGGARMSGELFF
.,TRBJ1-2,.,11,TRBV23-1,TGCGCCGCACAGGGTTTTTATGGCTACACCTTC,CAAQGFYGYTF
.,TRBJ1-5,.,14,TRBV28,TGTGCCGGACGTATGAGGGTCGGCAATCAGCCCCAGCATTTT,CAGRMRVGNQPQHF
.,TRBJ2-7,TRBD2,19,TRBV4-2,TGTGCCAGCAGCCAAGAACGAGGCGGGGGGGGCGTAGACGCCTACGAGCAGTACTTC,CASSQERGGGGVDAYEQYF
.,TRBJ2-2,TRBD2,17,TRBV27,TGTGCCAGCAGTTTGTCCGGGACTAGCGCTTACACCGGGGAGCTGTTTTTT,CASSLSGTSAYTGELFF
.,TRBJ2-1,.,12,TRBV3-1/TRBV3-2,TGTGCCAGCAGCCAAGATCGACAGCGGGAGTTCTTC,CASSQDRQREFF
.,TRBJ1-2,.,13,TRBV28,TGTGCCAGCAGCCGGACAGTTCTCGATGGCTACACCTTC,CASSRTVLDGYTF
.,TRBJ2-1,TRBD1,17,TRBV5-1,TGCGCCAGCAGCTCCACCGGGACAGGGGGCGTAATGGATGAGCAGTTCTTC,CASSSTGTGGVMDEQFF
.,TRBJ1-1,.,13,TRBV6-5,TGTGCCAGCAGTTTACAGGGGAACACTGAAGCTTTCTTT,CASSLQGNTEAFF
.,TRBJ2-1,TRBD1,19,TRBV10-3,TGTGCCATCAGTGACCCCTTGCGGGGAACAGGGGGCCCTGGGTATGAGCAGTTCTTC,CAISDPLRGTGGPGYEQFF
.,TRBJ1-2,.,14,TRBV29-1,TGCAGCGTCTCCCAACAGGGTCCTAACTATGGCTACACCTTC,CSVSQQGPNYGYTF
.,TRBJ1-6,.,20,TRBV4-1,TGCGCCAGCAGCCAAGAGGTGCTGACCCGGAGGGTTATCAATAATTCACCCCTCCACTTT,CASSQEVLTRRVINNSPLHF
.,TRBJ1-2,TRBD1,16,TRBV6-2/TRBV6-3,TGTGCCAGCAGTCCCGTACGACAGGGAGGAGGCGATGGCTACACCTTC,CASSPVRQGGGDGYTF
.,TRBJ1-4,.,14,TRBV10-3,TGTGCCATCAGTGATGCAGGGACTAATGAAAAACTGTTTTTT,CAISDAGTNEKLFF
.,TRBJ1-5,.,15,TRBV5-4,TGTGCCAGCAGCCTGGAGGGAATGGGGCCTCAGCCCCAGCATTTT,CASSLEGMGPQPQHF
.,TRBJ2-7,TRBD1,15,TRBV5-4,TGTGCCAGCAGCTTGGCCGGGACAGGGGGGTACGAGCAGTACTTC,CASSLAGTGGYEQYF
.,TRBJ2-1,TRBD2,16,TRBV4-1,TGCGCCAGCAGCCCCCCAAAGGCGGGAGTCTACAATGAGCAGTTCTTC,CASSPPKAGVYNEQFF
.,TRBJ2-3,TRBD1,14,TRBV19,TGTGCCAGTAGTAGACAGGGGTGGACAGATACGCAGTATTTT,CASSRQGWTDTQYF
once,TRBJ1-1,TRBD1,16,TRBV18,TGTGCCAGCTCACCACGGGGACAGGTACTCAACACTGAAGCTTTCTTT,CASSPRGQVLNTEAFF
.,TRBJ2-5,.,12,TRBV5-8,TGTGCCAGCGGCGCGGCCGGGGAGACCCAGTACTTC,CASGAAGETQYF
.,TRBJ1-5,.,13,TRBV12-3/TRBV12-4,TGTGCCAGTTCCGCGGGGCACGAACAGCCCCAGCATTTT,CASSAGHEQPQHF
few,TRBJ2-5,.,12,TRBV7-9,TGTGCCAGCAGCTTAGCGCGAGAGACCCAGTACTTC,CASSLARETQYF
.,TRBJ1-3,TRBD1,13,TRBV27,TGTGCCAGCACCGAGGGGGCCGGGGGCACCATATATTTT,CASTEGAGGTIYF
.,TRBJ2-3,TRBD1,16,TRBV9,TGTGCCAGCAGCGTAGAGGGGGCGGCTAGCACAGATACGCAGTATTTT,CASSVEGAASTDTQYF
.,TRBJ2-2,TRBD1,15,TRBV5-4,TGTGCCAGCAGCTTGGAGGGGACAGCCACCGGGGAGCTGTTTTTT,CASSLEGTATGELFF
.,TRBJ2-3,TRBD2,16,TRBV5-4,TGTGCCAGCAGCTTGAAACTAGCGGGGTTCACAGATACGCAGTATTTT,CASSLKLAGFTDTQYF
.,TRBJ2-2,TRBD1,14,TRBV5-1,TGCGCCAGCACCGGGACAGTGAACACCGGGGAGCTGTTTTTT,CASTGTVNTGELFF
.,TRBJ1-5,.,12,TRBV28,TGTGCCAGCAGTGCACAACGATGGCCCCAGCATTTT,CASSAQRWPQHF
.,TRBJ1-1,.,14,TRBV5-1,TGCGCCAGCAGCTACAGGGTATCGGACACTGAAGCTTTCTTT,CASSYRVSDTEAFF
.,TRBJ1-2,.,14,TRBV28,TGTGCCAGCAGTTTAGTTGACAATTACTATGGCTACACCTTC,CASSLVDNYYGYTF
.,TRBJ1-6,.,16,TRBV5-1,TGCGCCAGCAGCTTGGGCGCCCTGACAGGTATTTCACCCCTCCACTTT,CASSLGALTGISPLHF
.,TRBJ1-2,TRBD1,13,TRBV12-3/TRBV12-4,TGTGCCAGCAGTCCATTGACAGGGTCTGGCTACACCTTC,CASSPLTGSGYTF
few,TRBJ2-7,.,14,TRBV5-1,TGCGCCAGCAGTTTGGGGCAGACAACCTACGAGCAGTACTTC,CASSLGQTTYEQYF
.,TRBJ1-5,TRBD1,13,TRBV18,TGTGCCAGCTCACAGGGGGCAGAGCAGCCCCAGCATTTT,CASSQGAEQPQHF
.,TRBJ1-1,.,11,TRBV3-1/TRBV3-2,TGTGCCAGCAGCCGGAGGGCTGAAGCTTTCTTT,CASSRRAEAFF
.,TRBJ1-1,TRBD1,15,TRBV6-5,TGTGCCAGCAGTTCCGGGACAGGGCTTAACACTGAAGCTTTCTTT,CASSSGTGLNTEAFF
few,TRBJ1-6,.,17,TRBV10-3,TGTGCCATCAGTGAAGAGGGTCCGAGCTCCTATAATTCACCCCTCCACTTT,CAISEEGPSSYNSPLHF
.,TRBJ2-5,TRBD2,16,TRBV5-1,TGCGCCAGCAGCTCGGGACTAGCGGGAGGGCGGGAGACCCAGTACTTC,CASSSGLAGGRETQYF
.,TRBJ2-5,.,14,TRBV5-1,TGCGCCAGCAGCTTGGCGGCAGGGGAAGAGACCCAGTACTTC,CASSLAAGEETQYF
.,TRBJ1-2,.,17,TRBV28,TGTGCCGTCCCTCCACGAAACCAGCAGGGGAAGAACTATGGCTACACCTTC,CAVPPRNQQGKNYGYTF
.,TRBJ2-3,TRBD1,12,TRBV7-7,TGTGCCAGCAGCTCGGGACAGGGTCTTCAGTATTTT,CASSSGQGLQYF
.,TRBJ2-5,TRBD1,15,TRBV2,TGTGCCAGCAGTGAACCGCGGGACAGGGGAGAGACCCAGTACTTC,CASSEPRDRGETQYF
.,TRBJ2-2,TRBD2,18,TRBV7-6,TGTGCCAGCAGCTTAGTCCAACTAGCGGGAGGTGTTACCGGGGAGCTGTTTTTT,CASSLVQLAGGVTGELFF